This T cell receptor (beta chain) was recorded in a study of vaccination and CD4 T cells after COVID-19. This sample's time point: late sampling 161 to 241 days after vaccination in a few convalescent patients. The treatment here: roughly ten-day PBMC culture with coronavirus spike peptide pools or control peptides (ViraFEST assay). The Oncomine TCR Beta short-read assay sequenced DNA from cultured CD4+ T cells. The genomic DNA was obtained from cultured CD4+ T cells by extraction with the QIAamp micro DNA kit. TCRdb itself ran the PCR reads through MiXCR, one entry per CDR3 protein. This table holds under 20,000 distinct CDR3 sequences, approximately 56% found once. CDR1 and CDR2 from the germline V gene are KGHDR and SFDVKD. V lost 3 bases to trimming and J lost 5 bases; unmatched junction nucleotides: 10. The CDR3 length is 18 residues. In regard to this clonotype: What it binds is unknown.

This clonotype originated in a human donor who had recovered from COVID-19. The chain is built from TRBV24-1 and TRBJ2-5; 14 nucleotides agree with TRBD2. The starting material was CD4+ T cells from blood, cultured in vitro, obtained about 7 months after SARS-CoV-2 vaccination. In DNA form, the CDR3 reads TGTGCCACCAGTGATCCGGGACTAGCGGGAGAGGGTCGGGAGACCCAGTACTTC. As protein: CATSDPGLAGEGRETQYF.